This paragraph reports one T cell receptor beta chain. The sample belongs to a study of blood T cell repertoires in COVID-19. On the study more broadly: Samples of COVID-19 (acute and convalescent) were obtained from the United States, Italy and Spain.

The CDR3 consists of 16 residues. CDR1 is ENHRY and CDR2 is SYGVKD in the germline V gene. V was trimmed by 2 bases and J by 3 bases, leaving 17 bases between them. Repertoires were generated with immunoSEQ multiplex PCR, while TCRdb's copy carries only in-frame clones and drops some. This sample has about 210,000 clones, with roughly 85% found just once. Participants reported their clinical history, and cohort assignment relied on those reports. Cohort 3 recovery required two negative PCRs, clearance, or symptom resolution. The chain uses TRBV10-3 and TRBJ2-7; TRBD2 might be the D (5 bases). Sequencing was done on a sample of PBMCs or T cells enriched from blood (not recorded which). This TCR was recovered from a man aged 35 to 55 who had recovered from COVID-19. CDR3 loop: CAISEGGHTTLYEQYF. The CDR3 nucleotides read TGTGCCATCAGTGAGGGCGGGCATACGACCCTCTACGAGCAGTACTTC.